The clone carrying this T cell receptor (beta chain) was seen only once. Antigen unknown. The protocol was immunoSEQ multiplex PCR, while the TCRdb copy is restricted to in-frame clones and leaves out a portion. In the table there are 150,000 or so clones, approximately 86% of which are singletons. The data are from a study of cytomegalovirus exposure and HLA in healthy donors. Regarding the study as a whole: High specificity and sensitivity for cytomegalovirus status were reported for the classifier. Investigators reported more than 150 TCR beta chains as tied to cytomegalovirus.

The sequenced sample was PBMCs. The receptor was derived from a man in his late teens or twenties in good health and CMV-seropositive.

The CDR3 spells CASSRGTGNTEAFF. CDR3 nucleotides: TGTGCCAGCAGTCGAGGGACAGGGAATACTGAAGCTTTCTTT. The chain links TRBV6-6 to TRBJ1-1, with TRBD1 matching 9 bases. CDR1 is MNHNY, CDR2 SVGAGI, per germline (reference sequence). Unmatched junction bases numbered 6, after V lost 5 bases and J lost 5 bases. The CDR3 is 14 residues long.